This T cell receptor beta chain was profiled in a study of cytomegalovirus exposure and HLA in healthy donors. Notes on the study in general: There were a few CMV-associated chains whose specificity for CMV antigens was confirmed in vitro.

Concerning this clone itself: Its antigen is not known.

The PCR was carried out with 60 Vbeta primers and 13 Jbeta primers. Only in-frame clones appear in the TCRdb table, and some are missing; sequencing was by immunoSEQ multiplex PCR. Of 95,000 to 130,000 clones listed, about four fifths are singletons. This CDR3 comprises 16 residues. The junction had 13 bases not matched to a gene; V was cut back by 3 bases and J by 5 bases. The germline V gene has CDR1 PRHDT and CDR2 FYEKMQ (reference sequence). This TCR was recovered from a young man in good health and CMV-seropositive. The sequenced sample was PBMCs. The rearrangement uses TRBV13 and TRBJ2-7, with 7 bases that match TRBD2. Here the CDR3 reads CASSFFYSGFFDEQYF. Written as DNA, the CDR3 is TGTGCCAGCAGCTTTTTTTATAGCGGGTTCTTTGACGAGCAGTACTTC.